A single TCR beta chain is shown here with its context. This record comes from a study of blood T cell repertoires in COVID-19. Trimming took off 4 bases at V and 4 bases at J, with 13 bases between the two ends. The CDR3 is 13 amino acids. Germline-derived CDR1 and CDR2 are SQVTM and ANQGSEA. Only in-frame clones appear in the TCRdb table, and some are missing; sequencing was by immunoSEQ multiplex PCR. The sample consists of fewer than 200,000 clones, approximately 80% of them appearing once. The chain uses TRBV29-1 and TRBJ1-1; a possible D gene is TRBD1 (5 bases). Sequenced input: PBMCs or T cells enriched from blood (not recorded which). This sequence was found in a woman aged 45-65 years who had recovered from COVID-19. The CDR3 region is CSVVSREGTEAFF. CDR3 bases: TGCAGCGTTGTTTCCAGGGAAGGCACTGAAGCTTTCTTT.